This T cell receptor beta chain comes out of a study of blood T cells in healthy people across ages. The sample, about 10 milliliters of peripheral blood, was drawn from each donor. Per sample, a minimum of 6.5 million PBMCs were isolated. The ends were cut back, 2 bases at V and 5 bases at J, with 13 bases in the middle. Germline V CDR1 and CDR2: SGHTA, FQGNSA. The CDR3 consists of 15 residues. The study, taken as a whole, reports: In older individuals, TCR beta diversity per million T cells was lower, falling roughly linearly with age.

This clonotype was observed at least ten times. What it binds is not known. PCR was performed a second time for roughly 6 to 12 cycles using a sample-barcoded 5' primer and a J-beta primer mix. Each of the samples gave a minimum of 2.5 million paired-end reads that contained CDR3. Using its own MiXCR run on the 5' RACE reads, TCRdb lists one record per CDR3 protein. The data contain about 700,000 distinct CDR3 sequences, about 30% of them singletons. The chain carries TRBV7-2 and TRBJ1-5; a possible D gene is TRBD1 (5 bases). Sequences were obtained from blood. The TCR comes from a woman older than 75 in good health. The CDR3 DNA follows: TGTGCCAGCAGCTTATCGGCTAGCAGGGATCAGCCCCAGCATTTT. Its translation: CASSLSASRDQPQHF. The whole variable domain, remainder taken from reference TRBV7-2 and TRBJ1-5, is GAGVSQSPSNKVTEKGKDVELRCDPISGHTALYWYRQSLGQGLEFLIYFQGNSAPDKSGLPSDRFSAERTGGSVSTLTIQRTQQEDSAVYLCASSLSASRDQPQHFGDGTRLSIL.